The T cell receptor beta chain described here comes from a study of cytomegalovirus exposure and HLA in healthy donors (dated by TCRdb to the late 2010s). Concerning the study at large: According to an earlier analysis of a few hundred of the donors, some 180 million T cells yielded roughly 110 million unique TCR beta sequences and less than 300 Gb of sequence data. Approximately 300 gigabases of sequencing data and roughly 80 million unique TCR sequences made up an early release that covered 500 to 650 HLA-typed donors. Among the roughly 380 genotyped donors, more than 70% belonged to the genetic ancestry cluster associated with self-reported Caucasian donors. The study was designed to test whether signatures of past pathogen exposure could be identified by cataloging public T cell receptors. The study used immunosequencing to profile the T cell repertoires of several hundred subjects and linked those repertoires to cytomegalovirus serostatus. A separate validation cohort of roughly 120 different subjects was used in addition to the approximately 640-subject first cohort. To predict cytomegalovirus infection status, the study brought together high-throughput TCR immunosequencing, statistical association of individual TCRs with disease status, and machine learning. In a later analysis, previously published TCR beta repertoires from fewer than 750 donors were re-analyzed and high-resolution HLA genotyping was added so that TCR occurrence patterns could be studied. Rather than drawing on any new phenotypic data, the later analysis identified candidate immune exposures from TCR beta sequences and the way those sequences occurred across donors. An earlier analysis of about 620 of the donors applied high-throughput TCR beta sequencing to assess whether each TCR beta V gene segment acted as functional or pseudogenic. Alongside the repertoire data, information on donor age, sex, ethnicity and CMV serostatus was compiled. A later genetic analysis took genome-wide SNP genotypes for about 65% of the 666 donors and used that subset as a discovery cohort. Every discovery cohort repertoire had been produced on one sequencing platform. HLA typing included class I and class II loci at four-digit resolution. Typing coverage varied by locus: about 620-630 donors for A, B, C, DRB1 and DQB1; roughly 500 for DQA1; more than 600 for DPA1; more than 450 for DPB1. Four or five DR-DQ haplotypes were handled as single units for association and clustering because linkage in the cohort was strong. On average, 235,054 unique TCR beta nucleotide sequences were sequenced per donor among 398 genotyped donors of the cohort, with roughly 18% of those sequences being non-productive.

The CDR1 and CDR2 encoded by the germline V gene are SGHRS and YFSETQ. The CDR3 numbers 16 residues from cysteine through phenylalanine. The DNA shown is the 48-base CDR3, in frame from base 1. After removal of 0 bases from V and 3 bases from J, the junction retains 4 bases not matched to a gene. Library preparation used the immunoSEQ multiplex PCR assay. For the multiplex PCR, a mixture combining 60 forward primers for TCR Vbeta segments and 13 reverse primers for TCR Jbeta segments was used. A multiplex PCR assay on genomic DNA amplified the CDR3 region of rearranged TCR beta genes. The amplified TCR beta libraries were sequenced on the Illumina HiSeq System as 87-base-pair reads. Per the original workflow: A later analysis tallied roughly 80 million unique TCR beta chains across the 666 repertoires, and about 10 million of those chains were shared by two or more donors. Raw reads were error-corrected and collapsed into unique sequences by a nearest-neighbor algorithm in which closely related sequences were merged to remove PCR and sequencing errors. To assign V, D and J gene segments, CDR3 sequences were aligned to IMGT reference sequences. For a sequence to be retained, a match of at least six nucleotides to both a V gene segment and a J gene segment was required. Rearrangements were called productive when the CDR3 lacked stop codons and stayed in frame with V and J; all others were non-productive. CDR3 was defined according to IMGT convention as the region running from the second conserved V-encoded cysteine to the conserved J-encoded phenylalanine. In an earlier analysis of 550 to 650 of the donors, sequences lacking an unambiguous match to a single V gene segment were excluded. An earlier analysis of 450 to 650 of the donors called V segments functional above 56.7% productive rearrangements and segregating when the between-donor standard deviation exceeded 5%. A statistical classification framework was built for diagnosing cytomegalovirus status from the catalog of TCR beta chain sequences. In a later analysis, TCR nucleotide sequences were compared against IMGT/GENE-DB human TR gene sequences so that V and J genes could be assigned. Using the TCRdist pipeline, a later analysis assigned CDR3 sequences along with most-parsimonious VDJ recombination scenarios. A later analysis defined each TCR beta chain by its CDR3 amino acid sequence plus V-gene family, and excluded reads lacking a unique V-gene family. In a later analysis, several hundred highly shared, low-generation-probability nucleotide sequences were removed to address suspected cross-contamination and a sequencing artifact. A later analysis calculated a clonal expansion index for each public chain from normalized within-repertoire ranks of inferred template counts. In a later analysis, generation probabilities were computed with a VDJ recombination model fitted to out-of-frame rearrangements, and the resulting probabilities were checked against IGoR. In a later analysis, TCR-TCR, TCR-HLA and TCR-CMV co-occurrence was scored with hypergeometric tests, and a repertoire-size bias correction was applied to TCR pairs. To estimate false discovery rates, a later analysis permuted the HLA or CMV assignments 20 times. A later analysis grouped co-occurring TCRs with DBSCAN, adding TCRdist sequence similarity when clustering within HLA-allele-positive subsets. Co-occurrence clustering excluded repertoires with fewer than 30,000 or more than 120,000 public chains, plus five with anomalous nucleotide sharing. TCRdb limited this immuneACCESS table to in-frame rearrangements with V and J called. A share of clones is missing; checked studies link under half to unresolved V genes, and the rest is unexplained. The V and J calls and clone size were taken over from that table, and D and trimming were inferred from the DNA. In this sample the table shows approximately 100,000 clones, 76% of which occur a single time. The top ten clones comprise around 3.8% of the sample.

General findings and caveats noted by the study authors: At a false discovery rate of 0.05, a later analysis linked about 17,000 TCR beta sequences to specific HLA alleles. In a later analysis, TCR association rates were found to vary across HLA loci, with the most associated TCRs seen for DRB1 alleles and the fewest for HLA-C alleles. Linkage disequilibrium might explain the correlated functional status among segregating V segments, but an unknown experimental factor could not be excluded. In a later analysis, several top co-occurrence clusters were reported to appear linked to parvovirus B19, influenza, CMV and Epstein-Barr virus. Broadly in line with IMGT annotations, most TCR beta V segments showed up in productive rearrangements about 87% or about 30% of the time in an earlier analysis of about 500 of the donors. In vitro tests confirmed that a few of the cytomegalovirus-associated TCR beta chains recognize cytomegalovirus antigens. A further reported finding was that TCR beta sequences accurately predicted the HLA-A and HLA-B alleles for most subjects in the first cohort. The only immune exposure information available for the cohort was CMV serostatus. The authors suggested that the approach could potentially be extended to other disease states and immunological phenotypes. In a later analysis, HLA-associated TCR beta chains were found to be more clonally expanded and to have lower generation probabilities than equally common non-associated chains. A later genetic analysis associated a missense DCLRE1C variant with V-gene and J-gene trimming of TCR beta chains, and an independent cohort replicated the association. Most CMV-associated TCR beta chains appeared to be HLA-restricted in a later analysis, and the HLA associations seemed to be driven largely by CMV exposure. In both the original and validation cohorts, the classifier was reported to diagnose cytomegalovirus status with high specificity and sensitivity. A later genetic analysis reported fewer N-insertions in productive TCRs among donors in an Asian-associated ancestry cluster than the roughly 700-donor mean. Across donors, most TCR sequences were observed very rarely, whereas some public TCRs were present in many individuals. A total of 150 to 200 TCR beta chains were listed by the study as associated with cytomegalovirus. The presence/absence analyses assumed that sequencing depth was roughly uniform across donors, and that assumption may not be true. A group of highly shared sequence variants was considered likely to be a technical artifact of the sequencing pipeline. Because some donors lacked HLA typing at each locus, the association tests relied only on the typed subset. Strong co-occurrence of HLA alleles, especially DR and DQ, made assigning TCR associations to individual alleles difficult. In this cohort, only TCR beta chains were sequenced, and detectable features were limited by the absence of alpha or paired-chain data. Because counts were too low, more than 15 rarely observed V segments, including chromosome 9 orphons, were excluded from the earlier analysis of 587 of the donors. Some IMGT-functional V segments, including TRBV6-2 and TRBV6-3, could not be distinguished by the 87-base-pair reads and were therefore excluded.

On this clone itself: Its antigen specificity is not known. No base qualities exist here, and no much larger clone lies one base off it.

The cohort comprised around 700 healthy bone marrow donors. Cohort members were all nominally healthy when sampled, although unrecorded immune exposures were likely present. The donor tested CMV seropositive, placing the donor among the 250 to 350 seropositive members of the cohort. A peripheral blood sample was provided by each donor, and peripheral blood mononuclear cells were used for TCR beta sequencing. Genomic DNA extraction from the blood cell samples was performed with the Qiagen DNeasy Blood Extraction Kit. This chain is built from TRBV5-1 and TRBJ2-3, with 10 bases aligning to TRBD2. The source is a woman aged 50 to 60 in good health and CMV-seropositive. Sequenced material: PBMCs. The CDR3: CASSLEGLAETDTQYF. The nucleotide sequence is TGCGCCAGCAGCTTGGAAGGACTAGCGGAAACAGATACGCAGTATTTT.